This T cell receptor beta chain was sequenced for a study of cytomegalovirus exposure and HLA in healthy donors. Across the whole study: Roughly 80 million unique TCRs from HLA-typed donors made up an early data release.

Both 60 Vbeta primers and 13 Jbeta primers went into the PCR. Clones were read by immunoSEQ multiplex PCR, and TCRdb kept only the in-frame ones, dropping some. The data show around 130,000 clones, approximately 86% seen once. Overall study results and limits: Judged likely to be a sequencing artifact was a cluster of highly shared sequence variants. Reported findings show TCR beta sequences accurately forecast HLA-A and HLA-B alleles in most subjects. CMV serostatus alone was available as immune exposure information.

Concerning this clone itself: The antigen is unknown.

The CDR3 length is 15 residues. Per germline, CDR1 SEHNR and CDR2 FQNEAQ (reference sequence). V was clipped by 1 base and J by 7 bases, with 17 bases between them. The sequence was collected from a woman aged 40 to 50 in good health and CMV-seronegative. The chain links TRBV7-9 to TRBJ2-7, with TRBD2 as a possible D gene (6 bases). Input material: PBMCs. The CDR3 spells CASSLVTAGSREQYF. The DNA for the CDR3 is TGTGCCAGCAGCTTAGTAACGGCGGGAAGCCGAGAGCAGTACTTC.